This T cell receptor beta chain comes out of a study of cytomegalovirus exposure and HLA in healthy donors. Study-level points and caveats: First-cohort TCR clusters were later found to tend to co-occur in the roughly 130 validation repertoires. Confirmation was obtained in vitro that a few CMV-associated chains are specific for CMV antigens. Associated with cytomegalovirus, according to the listing, were around 160 TCR beta chains.

The CDR3 runs to 14 residues. As regards this clone: Its target is unknown.

Method: immunoSEQ multiplex PCR; TCRdb's copy keeps in-frame clones and lacks some. The table shows tens of thousands of clones, with around 92% occurring only once. The source material was PBMCs. The source is a man between 18 and 29 years old in good health and CMV-seronegative. The chain carries TRBV21-1 and TRBJ1-1; the table's D call, TRBD1, was not checked against the DNA. TRBV21-1 has pseudogene status. This CDR3 reads CASSATGGGGEAFF. The CDR3 nucleotides read TGTGCCAGCAGCGCAACAGGGGGCGGTGGTGAAGCTTTCTTT.